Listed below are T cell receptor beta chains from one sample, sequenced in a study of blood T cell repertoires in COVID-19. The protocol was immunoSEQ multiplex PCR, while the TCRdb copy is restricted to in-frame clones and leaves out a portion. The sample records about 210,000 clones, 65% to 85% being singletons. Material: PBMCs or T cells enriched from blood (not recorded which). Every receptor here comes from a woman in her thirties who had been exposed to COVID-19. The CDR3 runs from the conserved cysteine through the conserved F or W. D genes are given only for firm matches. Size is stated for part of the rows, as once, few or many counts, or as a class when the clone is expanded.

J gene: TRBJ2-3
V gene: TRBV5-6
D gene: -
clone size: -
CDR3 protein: CASSLYSGDGTDTQYF
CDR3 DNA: TGTGCCAGCAGCTTGTACTCGGGGGACGGCACAGATACGCAGTATTTT

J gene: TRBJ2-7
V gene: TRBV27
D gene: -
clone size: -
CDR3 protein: CASSFQTGSYEQYF
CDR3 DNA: TGTGCCAGCAGTTTCCAGACAGGAAGCTACGAGCAGTACTTC

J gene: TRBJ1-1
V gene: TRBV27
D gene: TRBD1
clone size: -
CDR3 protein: CASRIDRASEAFF
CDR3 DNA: TGTGCCAGCAGGATCGACAGGGCTAGTGAAGCTTTCTTT

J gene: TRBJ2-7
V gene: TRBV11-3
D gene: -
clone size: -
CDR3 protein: CASSLTPGTGKDEQYF
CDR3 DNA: TGTGCCAGCAGCTTAACCCCCGGAACAGGGAAGGACGAGCAGTACTTC

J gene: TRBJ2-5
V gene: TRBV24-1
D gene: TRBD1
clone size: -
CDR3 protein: CATSRGWGQGEQETQYF
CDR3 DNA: TGTGCCACCAGTCGGGGGTGGGGACAGGGGGAACAAGAGACCCAGTACTTC

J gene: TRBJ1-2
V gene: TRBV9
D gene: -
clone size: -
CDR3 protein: CASEDLRRKIYGYTF
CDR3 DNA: TGTGCCAGCGAGGATCTTAGAAGGAAAATCTATGGCTACACCTTC

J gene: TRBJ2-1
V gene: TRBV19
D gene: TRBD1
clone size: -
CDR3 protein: CASSTLPGQGNEQFF
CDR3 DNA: TGTGCCAGTAGTACGTTACCGGGACAGGGTAATGAGCAGTTCTTC

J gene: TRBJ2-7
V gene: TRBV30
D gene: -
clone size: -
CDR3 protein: CAWSTGAYEQYF
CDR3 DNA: TGTGCCTGGAGTACCGGAGCCTACGAGCAGTACTTC

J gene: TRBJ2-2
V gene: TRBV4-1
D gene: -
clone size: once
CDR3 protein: CASSQDGLSVGTGELFF
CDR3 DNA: TGCGCCAGCAGCCAAGACGGATTGAGCGTCGGCACCGGGGAGCTGTTTTTT

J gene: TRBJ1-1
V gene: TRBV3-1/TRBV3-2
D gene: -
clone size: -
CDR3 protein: CASSQGAHTEAFF
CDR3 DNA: TGTGCCAGCAGCCAGGGGGCTCACACTGAAGCTTTCTTT

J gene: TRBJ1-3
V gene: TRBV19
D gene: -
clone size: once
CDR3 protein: CASIRDISGNTIYF
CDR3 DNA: TGTGCCAGTATCCGGGACATCTCTGGAAACACCATATATTTT

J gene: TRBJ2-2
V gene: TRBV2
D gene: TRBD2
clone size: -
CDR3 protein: CASRGGGTTGELFF
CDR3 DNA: TGTGCCAGCAGGGGCGGGGGTACCACCGGGGAGCTGTTTTTT

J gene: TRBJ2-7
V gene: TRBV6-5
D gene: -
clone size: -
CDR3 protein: CASSEEGGVSYEQYF
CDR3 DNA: TGTGCCAGCAGCGAGGAAGGGGGGGTATCCTACGAGCAGTACTTC

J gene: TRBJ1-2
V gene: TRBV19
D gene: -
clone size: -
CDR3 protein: CASSMVQGSENGYTF
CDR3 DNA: TGTGCCAGTAGTATGGTACAGGGTTCGGAGAATGGCTACACCTTC

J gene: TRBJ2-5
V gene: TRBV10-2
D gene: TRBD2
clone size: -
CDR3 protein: CASTSGREETQYF
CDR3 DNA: TGCGCCAGCACGTCGGGGAGGGAGGAGACCCAGTACTTC

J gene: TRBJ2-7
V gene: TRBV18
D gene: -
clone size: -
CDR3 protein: CASSPTGTDEQYF
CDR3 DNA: TGTGCCAGCTCACCTACAGGGACGGACGAGCAGTACTTC

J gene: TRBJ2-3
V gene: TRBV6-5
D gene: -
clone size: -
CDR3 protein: CASSYSGRGRTDTQYF
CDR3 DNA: TGTGCCAGCAGTTACTCAGGGCGGGGCCGGACAGATACGCAGTATTTT

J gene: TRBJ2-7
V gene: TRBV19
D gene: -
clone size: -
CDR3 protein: CASSISRESLNEQYF
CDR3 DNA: TGTGCCAGTAGTATTAGCAGGGAATCCCTAAACGAGCAGTACTTC

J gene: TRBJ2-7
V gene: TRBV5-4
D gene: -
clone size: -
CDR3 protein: CASSLDTRGNEQYF
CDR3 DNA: TGTGCCAGCAGCTTGGATACGAGGGGGAACGAGCAGTACTTC

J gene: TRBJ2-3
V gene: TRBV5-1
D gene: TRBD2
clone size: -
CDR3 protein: CASSPGLAGGLEAQYF
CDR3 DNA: TGCGCCAGCAGCCCGGGACTAGCGGGGGGGCTCGAGGCGCAGTATTTT

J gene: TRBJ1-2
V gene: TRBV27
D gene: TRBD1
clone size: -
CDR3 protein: CASSPSRDRGANYGYTF
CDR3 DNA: TGTGCCAGCAGTCCATCGCGGGACAGGGGAGCTAACTATGGCTACACCTTC

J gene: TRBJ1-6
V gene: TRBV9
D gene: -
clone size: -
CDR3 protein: CASSVGRGGFDSPLHF
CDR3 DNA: TGTGCCAGCAGCGTAGGAAGGGGCGGCTTTGATTCACCCCTCCACTTT

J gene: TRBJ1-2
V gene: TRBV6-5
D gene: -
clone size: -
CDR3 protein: CASSYGLPAPKGYTF
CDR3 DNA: TGTGCCAGCAGTTACGGCCTTCCCGCCCCGAAGGGCTACACCTTC

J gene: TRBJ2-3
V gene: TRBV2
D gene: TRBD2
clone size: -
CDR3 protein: CASSVRLAGADTQYF
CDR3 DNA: TGTGCCAGCAGTGTTCGGCTAGCGGGGGCGGATACGCAGTATTTT

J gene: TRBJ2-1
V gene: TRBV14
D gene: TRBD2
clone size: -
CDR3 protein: CASSHPSLLAGYNEQFF
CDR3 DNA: TGTGCCAGCAGCCACCCCAGTTTACTAGCGGGGTACAATGAGCAGTTCTTC

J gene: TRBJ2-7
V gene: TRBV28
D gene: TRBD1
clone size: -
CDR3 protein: CASSPQGVGTEQYF
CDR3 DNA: TGTGCCAGCAGTCCACAGGGGGTTGGAACCGAGCAGTACTTC

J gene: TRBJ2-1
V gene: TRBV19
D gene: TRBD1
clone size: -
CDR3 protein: CASSIEAGGKDEQFF
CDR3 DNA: TGTGCCAGTAGTATAGAGGCAGGGGGCAAGGATGAGCAGTTCTTC

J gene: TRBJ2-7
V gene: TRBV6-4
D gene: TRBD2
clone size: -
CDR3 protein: CASSPESSGGYEQYF
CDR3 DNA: TGTGCCAGCAGTCCAGAATCAAGCGGGGGCTACGAGCAGTACTTC

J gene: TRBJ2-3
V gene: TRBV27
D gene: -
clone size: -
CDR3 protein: CASSLGTDTQYF
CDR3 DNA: TGTGCCAGCAGTCTCGGCACAGATACGCAGTATTTT

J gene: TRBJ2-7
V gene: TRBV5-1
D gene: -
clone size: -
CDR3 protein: CASSSGGFEQYF
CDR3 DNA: TGCGCCAGCAGCTCCGGGGGTTTTGAGCAGTACTTC

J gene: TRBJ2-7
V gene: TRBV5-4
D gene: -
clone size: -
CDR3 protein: CATTSRDEQYF
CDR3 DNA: TGTGCCACCACATCCCGGGACGAGCAGTACTTC

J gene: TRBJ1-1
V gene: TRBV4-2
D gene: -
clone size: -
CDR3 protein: CASSQGGGGDQMNTEAFF
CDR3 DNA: TGTGCCAGCAGCCAAGGGGGCGGGGGAGACCAAATGAACACTGAAGCTTTCTTT

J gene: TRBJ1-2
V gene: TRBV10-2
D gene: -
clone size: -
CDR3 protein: CASRVQDGYTF
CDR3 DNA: TGCGCCAGCAGGGTACAGGATGGCTACACCTTC

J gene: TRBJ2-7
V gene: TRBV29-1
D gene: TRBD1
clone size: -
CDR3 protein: CSAGPGTEEYEQYF
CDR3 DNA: TGCAGCGCTGGCCCCGGGACAGAAGAATACGAGCAGTACTTC

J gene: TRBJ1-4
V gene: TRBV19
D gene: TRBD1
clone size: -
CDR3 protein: CASSIQGTGGREKLFF
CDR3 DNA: TGTGCCAGTAGTATACAAGGAACAGGGGGCAGGGAAAAACTGTTTTTT

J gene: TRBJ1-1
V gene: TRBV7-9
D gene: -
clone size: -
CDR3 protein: CASSLAREPEAFF
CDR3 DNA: TGTGCCAGCAGCTTAGCCCGAGAGCCTGAAGCTTTCTTT

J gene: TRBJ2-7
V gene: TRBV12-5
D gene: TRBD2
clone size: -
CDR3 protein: CASGLGLAGLYEQYF
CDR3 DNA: TGTGCTAGTGGTTTGGGTCTAGCGGGCCTCTACGAGCAGTACTTC

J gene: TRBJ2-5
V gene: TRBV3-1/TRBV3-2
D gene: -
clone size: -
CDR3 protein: CASSQEVEQQETQYF
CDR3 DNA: TGTGCCAGCAGCCAAGAAGTGGAGCAGCAAGAGACCCAGTACTTC

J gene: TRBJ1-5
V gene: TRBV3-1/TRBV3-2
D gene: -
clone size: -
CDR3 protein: CASSQEGGGGQPQHF
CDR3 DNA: TGTGCCAGCAGCCAAGAAGGGGGAGGGGGGCAGCCCCAGCATTTT

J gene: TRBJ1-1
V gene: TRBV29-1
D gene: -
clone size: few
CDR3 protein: CSPSGLLNTEAFF
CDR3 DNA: TGCAGCCCTTCGGGACTGCTGAACACTGAAGCTTTCTTT

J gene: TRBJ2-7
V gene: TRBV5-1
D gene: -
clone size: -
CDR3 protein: CASSLPGMGREQYF
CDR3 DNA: TGCGCCAGCAGCTTGCCGGGGATGGGTCGCGAGCAGTACTTC

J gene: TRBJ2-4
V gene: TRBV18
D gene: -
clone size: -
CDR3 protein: CASSPPELLAKNIQYF
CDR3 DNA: TGTGCCAGCTCACCACCCGAACTACTAGCCAAAAACATTCAGTACTTC

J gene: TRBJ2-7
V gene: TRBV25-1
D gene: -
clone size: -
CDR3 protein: CASNQRGEQYF
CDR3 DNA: TGTGCCAGCAACCAGAGAGGGGAGCAGTACTTC

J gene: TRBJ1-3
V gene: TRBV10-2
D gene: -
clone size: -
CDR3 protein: CASSTGRNTIYF
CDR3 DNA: TGCGCCAGCTCCACGGGTAGAAACACCATATATTTT